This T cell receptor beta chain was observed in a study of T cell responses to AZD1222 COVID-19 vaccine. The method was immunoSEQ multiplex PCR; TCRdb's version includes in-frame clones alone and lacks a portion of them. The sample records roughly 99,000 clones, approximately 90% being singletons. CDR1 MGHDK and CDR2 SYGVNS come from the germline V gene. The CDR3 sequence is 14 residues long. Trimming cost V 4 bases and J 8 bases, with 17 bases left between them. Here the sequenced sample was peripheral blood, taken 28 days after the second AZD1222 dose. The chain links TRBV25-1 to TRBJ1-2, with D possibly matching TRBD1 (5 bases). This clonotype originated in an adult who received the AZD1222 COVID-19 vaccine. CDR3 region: CASSADGAFLGYTF. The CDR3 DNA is TGTGCCAGCAGTGCGGACGGGGCCTTTCTCGGCTACACCTTC.